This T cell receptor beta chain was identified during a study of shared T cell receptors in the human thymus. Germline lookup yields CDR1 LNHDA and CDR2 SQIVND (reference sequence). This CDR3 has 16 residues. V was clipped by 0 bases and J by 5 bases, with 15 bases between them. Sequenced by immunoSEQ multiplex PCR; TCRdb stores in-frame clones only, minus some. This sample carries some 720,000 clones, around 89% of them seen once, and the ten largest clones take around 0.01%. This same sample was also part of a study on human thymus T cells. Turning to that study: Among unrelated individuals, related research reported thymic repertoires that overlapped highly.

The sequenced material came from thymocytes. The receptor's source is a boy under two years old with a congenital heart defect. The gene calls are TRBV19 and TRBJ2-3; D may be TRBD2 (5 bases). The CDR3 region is CASSIDEGATQDTQYF. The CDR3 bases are TGTGCCAGTAGTATAGACGAGGGAGCCACACAAGATACGCAGTATTTT.